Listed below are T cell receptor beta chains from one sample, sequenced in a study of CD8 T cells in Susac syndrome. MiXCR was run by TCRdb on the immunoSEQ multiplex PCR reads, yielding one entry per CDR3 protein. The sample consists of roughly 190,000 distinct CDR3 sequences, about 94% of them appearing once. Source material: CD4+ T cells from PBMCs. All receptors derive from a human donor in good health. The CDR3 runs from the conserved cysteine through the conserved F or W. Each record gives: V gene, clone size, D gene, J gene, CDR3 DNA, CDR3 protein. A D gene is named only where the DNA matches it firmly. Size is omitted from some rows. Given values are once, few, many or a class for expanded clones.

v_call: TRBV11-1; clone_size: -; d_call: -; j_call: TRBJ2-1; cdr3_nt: TGTGCCAGCAGGGGAACGGGACTCCCCAATGAGCAGTTCTTC; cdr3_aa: CASRGTGLPNEQFF
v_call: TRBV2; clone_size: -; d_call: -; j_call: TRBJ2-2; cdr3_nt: TGTGCCAGCGGGGGGAGCACCGGGGAGCTGTTTTTT; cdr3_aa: CASGGSTGELFF
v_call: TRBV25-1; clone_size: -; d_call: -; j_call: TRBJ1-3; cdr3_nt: TGTGCCAGCAGTGAATACGGACATACTGGAAACACCATATATTTT; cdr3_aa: CASSEYGHTGNTIYF
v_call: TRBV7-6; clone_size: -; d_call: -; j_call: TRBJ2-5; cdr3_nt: TGTGCCAGCAGCTTAGCCTGGCTAAAACAAGAGACCCAGTACTTC; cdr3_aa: CASSLAWLKQETQYF
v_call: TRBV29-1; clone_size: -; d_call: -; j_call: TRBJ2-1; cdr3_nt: TGCAGCGTCCGGGCGATTGGTAGGAGGGTCGGTGAGCAGTTCTTC; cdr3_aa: CSVRAIGRRVGEQFF
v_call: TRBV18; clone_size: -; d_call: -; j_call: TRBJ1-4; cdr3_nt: TGTGCCAGCTCACGCATTAATGAAAAACTGTTTTTT; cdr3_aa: CASSRINEKLFF
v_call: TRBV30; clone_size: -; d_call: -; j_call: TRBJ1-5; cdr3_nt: TGTGCCTGGAAGGGAGGCAGGGGTGCCAATCAGCCCCAGCATTTT; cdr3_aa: CAWKGGRGANQPQHF
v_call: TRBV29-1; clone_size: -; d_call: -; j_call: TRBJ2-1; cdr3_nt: TGCAGCGTCAAAGGGAGGGGGAATTACAATGAGCAGTTCTTC; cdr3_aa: CSVKGRGNYNEQFF
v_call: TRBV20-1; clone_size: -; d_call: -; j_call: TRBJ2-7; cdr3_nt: TGCAGTGCAGACCCGGGATTAAACTACGAGCAGTACTTC; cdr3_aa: CSADPGLNYEQYF
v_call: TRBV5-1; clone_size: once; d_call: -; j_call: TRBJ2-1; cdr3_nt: TGCGCCAGCAGCGGGGGATGGCCCGGTGGTGCGAATGAGCAGTTCTTC; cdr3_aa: CASSGGWPGGANEQFF
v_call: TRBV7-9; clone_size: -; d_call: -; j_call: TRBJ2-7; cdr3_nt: TGTGCCAGCAGCTTAGGCAACTACTACGAGCAGTACTTC; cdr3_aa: CASSLGNYYEQYF
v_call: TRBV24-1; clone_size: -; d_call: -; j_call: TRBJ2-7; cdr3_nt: TGTGCCACCAGTGTCGGATACGAGCAGTACTTC; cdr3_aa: CATSVGYEQYF
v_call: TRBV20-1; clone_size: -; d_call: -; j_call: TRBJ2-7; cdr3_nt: TGCTCTTCAGAAGGGCGGGGCATTCTTTCCTACGAGCAGTACTTC; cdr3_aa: CSSEGRGILSYEQYF
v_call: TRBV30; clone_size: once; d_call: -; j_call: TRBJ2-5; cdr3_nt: TGTGCCTGGAGTGTACGTCATGAGACCCAGTACTTC; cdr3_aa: CAWSVRHETQYF
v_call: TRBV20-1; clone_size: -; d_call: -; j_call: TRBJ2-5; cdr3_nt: TGCAGTGCGGAAGGACCGAGAAGATTCCAAGAGACCCAGTACTTC; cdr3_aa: CSAEGPRRFQETQYF
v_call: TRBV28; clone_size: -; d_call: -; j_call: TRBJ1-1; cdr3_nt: TGTGCCACCCACTCCCGTAGTATTGCAGCTTTCTTT; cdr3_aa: CATHSRSIAAFF
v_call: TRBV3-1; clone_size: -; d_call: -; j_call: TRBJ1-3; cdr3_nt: TGTGCCAGCAGCCAAGGCGCAAACACCATATATTTT; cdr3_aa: CASSQGANTIYF
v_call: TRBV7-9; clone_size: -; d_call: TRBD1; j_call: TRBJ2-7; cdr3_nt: TGTGCCAGCAGCGCCGGGACAGGAGGGGCCGAGCAGTACTTC; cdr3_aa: CASSAGTGGAEQYF
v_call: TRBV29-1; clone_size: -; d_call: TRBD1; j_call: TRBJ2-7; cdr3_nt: TGCAGCGTTGATAGGACAGGGAGCGACGAGCAGTACTTC; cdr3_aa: CSVDRTGSDEQYF
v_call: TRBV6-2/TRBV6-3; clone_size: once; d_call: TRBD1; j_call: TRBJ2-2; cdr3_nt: TGTGCCAGCAGACGGACAGGGTCGGACACCGGGGAGCTGTTTTTT; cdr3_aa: CASRRTGSDTGELFF
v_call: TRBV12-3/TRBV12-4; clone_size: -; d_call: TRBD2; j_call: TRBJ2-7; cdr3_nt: TGTGCCAGCAGTGAGCGGGAGAATTCCTACGAGCAGTACTTC; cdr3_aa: CASSERENSYEQYF
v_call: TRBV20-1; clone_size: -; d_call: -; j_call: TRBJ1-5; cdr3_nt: TGCAGTGCTAGACTTCCACAGGGTGTTGTGGAGCCCCAGCATTTT; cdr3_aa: CSARLPQGVVEPQHF
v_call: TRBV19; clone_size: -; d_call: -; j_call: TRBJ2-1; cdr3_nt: TGTGCCAGTAGTATACAGCGGAACAATGAGCAGTTCTTC; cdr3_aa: CASSIQRNNEQFF
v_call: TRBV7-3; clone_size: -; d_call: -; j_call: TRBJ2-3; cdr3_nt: TGTGCCAGCAGCCCAGGGCTCGTAGGCGGGACTAGCACAGATACGCAGTATTTT; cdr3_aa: CASSPGLVGGTSTDTQYF
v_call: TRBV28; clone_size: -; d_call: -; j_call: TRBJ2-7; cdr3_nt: TGTGCCAGCAGTCCCCCGGGCTTGGGGACCTACGAGCAGTACTTC; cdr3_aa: CASSPPGLGTYEQYF
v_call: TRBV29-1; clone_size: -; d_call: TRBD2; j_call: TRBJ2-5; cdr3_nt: TGCAGCGGAAGGACTAGCGGGGGCCAAGAGACCCAGTACTTC; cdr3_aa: CSGRTSGGQETQYF
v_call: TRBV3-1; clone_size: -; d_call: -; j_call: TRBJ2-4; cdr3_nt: TGTGCCAGCAGCCAAGATGACCCATATGGCATTCAGTACTTC; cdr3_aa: CASSQDDPYGIQYF
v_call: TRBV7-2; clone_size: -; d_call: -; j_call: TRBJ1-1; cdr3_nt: TGTGCCAGCAGCTTATCGGCGAACACTGAAGCTTTCTTT; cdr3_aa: CASSLSANTEAFF
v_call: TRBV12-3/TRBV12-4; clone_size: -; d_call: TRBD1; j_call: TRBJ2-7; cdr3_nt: TGTGCCAGCAGCTCAGGACAGGGCTGGCAGTACTTC; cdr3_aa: CASSSGQGWQYF